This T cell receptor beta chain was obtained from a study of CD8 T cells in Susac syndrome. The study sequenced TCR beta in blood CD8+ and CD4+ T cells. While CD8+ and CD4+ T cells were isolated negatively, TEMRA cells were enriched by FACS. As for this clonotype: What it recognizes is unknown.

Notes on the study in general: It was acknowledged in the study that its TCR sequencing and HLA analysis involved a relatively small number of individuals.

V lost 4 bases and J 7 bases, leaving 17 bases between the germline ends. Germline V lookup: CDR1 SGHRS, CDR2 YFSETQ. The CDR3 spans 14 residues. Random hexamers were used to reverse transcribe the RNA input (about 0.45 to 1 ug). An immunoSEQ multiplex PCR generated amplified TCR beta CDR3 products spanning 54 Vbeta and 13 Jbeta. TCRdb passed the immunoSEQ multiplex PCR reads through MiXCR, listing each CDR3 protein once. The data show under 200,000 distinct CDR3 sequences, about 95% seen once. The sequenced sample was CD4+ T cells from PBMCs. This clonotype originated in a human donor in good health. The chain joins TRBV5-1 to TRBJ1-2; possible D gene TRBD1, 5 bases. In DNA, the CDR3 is TGCGCCAGCAGCACCTCATCAGGGACCTTTGGCTACACCTTC. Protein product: CASSTSSGTFGYTF.